These 6 T cell receptor beta chains originate from one sample sequenced in a study of blood T cell repertoires in COVID-19. Sequenced by immunoSEQ multiplex PCR; TCRdb stores in-frame clones only, minus some. The top ten clones hold 5% of a sample with about 320,000 clones, over 70% of them seen once. Sequencing input: PBMCs or T cells enriched from blood (not recorded which). These receptors all stem from a man aged 25 to 40 who had recovered from COVID-19.

The CDR3 is CASSSHREGNEQYF. CDR3 in DNA: TGTGCCAGCAGTTCCCACAGGGAGGGAAACGAGCAGTACTTC. The chain couples TRBV28 to TRBJ2-7, with TRBD2 as a possible D gene (7 bases). The length of the CDR3 is 14 residues. V lost 4 bases, J lost 5 bases, and 15 bases lay in between. Germline-derived CDR1 and CDR2 are MDHEN and SYDVKM.

The gene calls are TRBV14 and TRBJ2-6, with TRBD1 identical over 7 bases. In germline, CDR1 is SGHDN, CDR2 FVKESK. V gave up 5 bases and J gave up 4 bases; unmatched junction bases: 17. The CDR3 contains 19 residues. The CDR3 DNA reads as TGTGCCAGCAGCGACCGGGACAGAGGTCTTCTTAAGGGGGCCAACGTCCTGACTTTC. Its translation: CASSDRDRGLLKGANVLTF. Full variable domain (rest looked up from reference TRBV14 and TRBJ2-6): EAGVTQFPSHSVIEKGQTVTLRCDPISGHDNLYWYRRVMGKEIKFLLHFVKESKQDESGMPNNRFLAERTGGTYSTLKVQPAELEDSGVYFCASSDRDRGLLKGANVLTFGAGSRLTVL.

The gene calls are TRBV10-3 and TRBJ2-1; 10 bases align to TRBD2. Germline CDR1 ENHRY, CDR2 SYGVKD. This CDR3 region has 18 residues. V was clipped by 2 bases and J by 4 bases; unmatched bases: 11. CDR3 in amino acids: CAISEPSGSGGNYNEQFF. CDR3 DNA: TGTGCCATCAGTGAGCCTAGCGGGAGCGGGGGTAATTACAATGAGCAGTTCTTC.

The rearrangement uses TRBV6-5 and TRBJ1-5, with D perhaps TRBD1 (5 bases). V dropped 1 base and J dropped 6 bases, with 7 bases sitting between them. Germline values: CDR1 MNHEY, CDR2 SVGAGI. The CDR3 loop spans 13 amino acids. CDR3 protein: CASSYWRGQPQHF. The CDR3 bases are TGTGCCAGCAGTTACTGGAGGGGTCAGCCCCAGCATTTT.

The V gene is TRBV6-5, the J gene TRBJ2-7, with D perhaps matching TRBD2 (6 bases). Trimming took 6 bases from V and 5 from J, leaving 11 bases between them. The CDR3 has 12 amino acids. The germline CDR1 and CDR2 sequences are MNHEY and SVGAGI. This CDR3 is CASRLGGDEQYF. DNA of the CDR3: TGTGCCAGCAGGTTAGGAGGGGACGAGCAGTACTTC.

This clone occurred a few times. The chain joins TRBV19 to TRBJ1-5; 7 bases map to TRBD1. CDR3 length: 17 amino acids. V was pared by 4 bases and J by 1 base, with 10 bases of the junction left unmatched. Germline lookup yields CDR1 LNHDA and CDR2 SQIVND (reference sequence). The CDR3 DNA reads as TGTGCCAGTAGTACAGATGACAGGGTCCAGAGCAATCAGCCCCAGCATTTT. Encoded protein: CASSTDDRVQSNQPQHF.